This TCR beta chain comes out of a study of blood T cell repertoires in COVID-19. Overall study context: T cells, B-cell-depleted T cells, or PBMCs provided the cDNA or gDNA that served as material.

Measured with immunoSEQ multiplex PCR; TCRdb has only the in-frame clones, and not every one. This sample carries some 58,000 clones, around 90% of them seen once, and the ten largest clones take about 3%. The sample taken for sequencing was peripheral blood. This sequence was found in a human donor in a cohort sampled during active COVID-19.

CDR3: CASSSTGDPTDTQYF. For the CDR3, the DNA is TGCGCCAGCAGCTCCACGGGGGACCCCACAGATACGCAGTATTTT. The V and J genes are TRBV5-1 and TRBJ2-3, with D tentatively TRBD2 (6 bases). CDR1 and CDR2 (germline): SGHRS, YFSETQ. Trimming cost V 3 bases and J 2 bases, with 13 bases left between them. This CDR3 has 15 residues.